This T cell receptor (beta chain) was sequenced in a study of blood T cell repertoires in COVID-19. Whole-study context: Samples representing acute and convalescent COVID-19 were sourced from the United States, Italy and Spain. From T cells, B-cell-depleted T cells, or PBMCs came the material, which was cDNA or gDNA.

Germline V CDR1 and CDR2: SGHRS, YFSETQ. Trimming at V came to 2 bases and at J to 6 bases, leaving 5 bases not matched to a gene. The CDR3 has 13 amino acids. Some clones are missing from TCRdb's copy, which holds only in-frame ones; the method was immunoSEQ multiplex PCR. The table records 310,000 or so clones, over 75% of them present only once. The source of this sequence is a man between 45 and 60 years old with active or convalescent COVID-19. V and J are TRBV5-1 and TRBJ2-7; 7 nucleotides line up with TRBD1. Sequencing was performed on peripheral blood. The CDR3 is CASSFFEGAEQYF. The CDR3 DNA reads TGCGCCAGCAGCTTTTTTGAGGGGGCCGAGCAGTACTTC. The whole variable domain, filled in from reference TRBV5-1 and TRBJ2-7, reads KAGVTQTPRYLIKTRGQQVTLSCSPISGHRSVSWYQQTPGQGLQFLFEYFSETQRNKGNFPGRFSGRQFSNSRSEMNVSTLELGDSALYLCASSFFEGAEQYFGPGTRLTVT.